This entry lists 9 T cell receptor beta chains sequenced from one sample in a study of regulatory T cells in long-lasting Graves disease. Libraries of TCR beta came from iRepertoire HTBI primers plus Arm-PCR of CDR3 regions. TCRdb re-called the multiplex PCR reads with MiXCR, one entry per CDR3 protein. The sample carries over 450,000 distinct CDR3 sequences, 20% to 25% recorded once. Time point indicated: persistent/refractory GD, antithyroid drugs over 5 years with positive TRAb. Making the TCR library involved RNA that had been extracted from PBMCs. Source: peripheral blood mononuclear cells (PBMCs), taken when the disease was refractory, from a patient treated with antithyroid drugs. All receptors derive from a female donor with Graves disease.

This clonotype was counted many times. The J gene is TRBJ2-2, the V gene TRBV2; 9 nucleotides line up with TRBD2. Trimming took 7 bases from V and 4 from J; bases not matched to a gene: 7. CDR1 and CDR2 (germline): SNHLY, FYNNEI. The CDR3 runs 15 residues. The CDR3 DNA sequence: TGTGCCAGCACCCCCTCGGGACTAGCCACCGGGGAGCTGTTTTTT. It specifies CASTPSGLATGELFF.

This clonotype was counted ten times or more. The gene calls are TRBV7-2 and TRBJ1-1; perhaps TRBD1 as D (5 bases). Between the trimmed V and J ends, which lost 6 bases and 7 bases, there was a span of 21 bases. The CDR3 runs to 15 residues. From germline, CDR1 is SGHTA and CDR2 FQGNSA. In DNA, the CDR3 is TGTGCCAGCAGTCTAGAAGGTTGGGACGGCATTGAAGCTTTCTTT. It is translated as CASSLEGWDGIEAFF. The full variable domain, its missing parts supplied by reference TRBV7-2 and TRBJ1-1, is GAGVSQSPSNKVTEKGKDVELRCDPISGHTALYWYRQSLGQGLEFLIYFQGNSAPDKSGLPSDRFSAERTGGSVSTLTIQRTQQEDSAVYLCASSLEGWDGIEAFFGQGTRLTVV.

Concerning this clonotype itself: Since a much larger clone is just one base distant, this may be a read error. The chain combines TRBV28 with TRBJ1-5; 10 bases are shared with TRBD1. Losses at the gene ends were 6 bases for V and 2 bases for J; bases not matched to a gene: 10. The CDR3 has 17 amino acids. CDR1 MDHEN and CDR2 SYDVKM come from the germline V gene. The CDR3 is CASRRDRGLRGNQPQHF. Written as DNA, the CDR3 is TGTGCCAGCAGGCGGGACAGGGGTCTCCGGGGCAATCAGCCCCAGCATTTT.

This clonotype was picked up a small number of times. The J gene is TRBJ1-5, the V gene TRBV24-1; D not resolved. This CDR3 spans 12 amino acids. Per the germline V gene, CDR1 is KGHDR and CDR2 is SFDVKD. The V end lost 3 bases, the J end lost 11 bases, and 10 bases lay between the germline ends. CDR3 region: CATSDASGAQHF. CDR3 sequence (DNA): TGTGCCACCAGTGATGCAAGTGGGGCCCAGCATTTT.

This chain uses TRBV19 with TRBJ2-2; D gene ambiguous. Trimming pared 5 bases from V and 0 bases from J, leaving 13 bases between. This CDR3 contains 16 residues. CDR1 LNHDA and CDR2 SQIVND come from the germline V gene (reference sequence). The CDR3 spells CASSSIQFSNTGELFF. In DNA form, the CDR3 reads TGTGCCAGTAGTTCGATACAGTTTTCGAACACCGGGGAGCTGTTTTTT.

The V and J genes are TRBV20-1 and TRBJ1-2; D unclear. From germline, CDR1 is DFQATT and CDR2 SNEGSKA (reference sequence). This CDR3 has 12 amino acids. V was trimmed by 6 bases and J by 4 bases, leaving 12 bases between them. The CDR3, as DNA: TGCAGTGCGGCCGAGGGTGTCTATGGCTACACCTTC. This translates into CSAAEGVYGYTF.

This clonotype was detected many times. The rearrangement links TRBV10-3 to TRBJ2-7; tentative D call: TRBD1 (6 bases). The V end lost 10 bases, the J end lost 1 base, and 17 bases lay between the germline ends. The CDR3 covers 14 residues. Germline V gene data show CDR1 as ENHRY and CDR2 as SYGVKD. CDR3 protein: CATTSVDSSYEQYF. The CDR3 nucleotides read TGTGCCACCACGTCGGTGGACAGTTCCTACGAGCAGTACTTC.

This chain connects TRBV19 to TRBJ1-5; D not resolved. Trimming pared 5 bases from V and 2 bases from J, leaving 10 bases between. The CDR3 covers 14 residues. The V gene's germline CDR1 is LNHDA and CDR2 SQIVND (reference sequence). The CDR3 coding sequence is TGTGCCAGTAGTCCTGTTGTTGGCAATCAGCCCCAGCATTTT. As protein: CASSPVVGNQPQHF.

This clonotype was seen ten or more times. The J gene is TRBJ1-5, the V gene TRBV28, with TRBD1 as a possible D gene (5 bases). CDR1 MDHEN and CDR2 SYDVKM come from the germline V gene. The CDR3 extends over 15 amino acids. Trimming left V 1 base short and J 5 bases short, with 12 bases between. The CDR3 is CASSLFRGGYQPQHF. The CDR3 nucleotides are TGTGCCAGCAGTTTATTCCGGGGGGGGTATCAGCCCCAGCATTTT.